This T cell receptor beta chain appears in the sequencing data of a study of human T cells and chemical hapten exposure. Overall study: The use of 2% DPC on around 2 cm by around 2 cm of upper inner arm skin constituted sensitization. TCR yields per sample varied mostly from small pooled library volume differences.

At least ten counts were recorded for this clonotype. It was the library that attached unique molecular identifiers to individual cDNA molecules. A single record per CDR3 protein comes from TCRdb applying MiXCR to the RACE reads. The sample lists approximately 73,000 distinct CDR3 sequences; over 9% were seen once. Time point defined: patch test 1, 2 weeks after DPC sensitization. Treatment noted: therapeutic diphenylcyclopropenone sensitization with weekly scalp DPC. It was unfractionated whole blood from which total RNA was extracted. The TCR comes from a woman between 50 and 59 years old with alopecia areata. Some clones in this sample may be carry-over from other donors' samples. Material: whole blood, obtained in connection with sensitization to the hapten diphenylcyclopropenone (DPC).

CDR3 loop: CASSPRGGDQPQHF. The CDR3, as DNA: TGTGCCAGCTCACCACGGGGAGGTGATCAGCCCCAGCATTTT. J is TRBJ1-5 and V is TRBV18, with no clear D. This CDR3 is 14 amino acids long. CDR1 is KGHSH, CDR2 LQKENI, per germline. V lost 1 base to trimming and J lost 5 bases, with 9 bases between them.